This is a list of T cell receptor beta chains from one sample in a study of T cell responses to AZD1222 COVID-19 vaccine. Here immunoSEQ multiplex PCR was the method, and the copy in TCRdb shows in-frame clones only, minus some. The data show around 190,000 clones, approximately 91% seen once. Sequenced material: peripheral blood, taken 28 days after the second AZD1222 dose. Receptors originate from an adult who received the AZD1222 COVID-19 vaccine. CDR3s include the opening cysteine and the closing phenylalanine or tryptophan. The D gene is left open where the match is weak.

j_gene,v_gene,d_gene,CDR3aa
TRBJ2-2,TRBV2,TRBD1,CASRGTGGTGELFF
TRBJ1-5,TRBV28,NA,CASSSQGVNQPQHF
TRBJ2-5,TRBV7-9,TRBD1,CASSRGTGRGETQYF
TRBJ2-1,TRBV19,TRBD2,CASSPSGSGGLTYNEQFF
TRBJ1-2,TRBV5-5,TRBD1,CASRPWTGVYGYTF
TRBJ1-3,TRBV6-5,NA,CASTRDRDSGNTIYF
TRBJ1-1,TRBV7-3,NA,CASSSQMNTEAFF
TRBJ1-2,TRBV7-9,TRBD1,CASSDRGGYTF
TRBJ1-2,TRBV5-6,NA,CASSNPRAERNYGYTF
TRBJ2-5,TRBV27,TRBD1,CASSLKFMGTGVRETQYF
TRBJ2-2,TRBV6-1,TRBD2,CASSESSGGNTGELFF
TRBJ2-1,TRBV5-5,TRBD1,CASSHGTGGYNEQFF
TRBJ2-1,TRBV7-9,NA,CASSLSLDNEQFF
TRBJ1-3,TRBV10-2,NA,CASSERRSSGNTIYF
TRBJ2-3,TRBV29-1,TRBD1,CSARDRGVTDTQYF
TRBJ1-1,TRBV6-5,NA,CASRGSTAREAFF
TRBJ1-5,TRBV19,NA,CASRLQRGGRNQPQHF
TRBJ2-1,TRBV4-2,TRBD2,CASSQETAGGRGEQFF
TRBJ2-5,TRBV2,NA,CAPGRRAQETQYF
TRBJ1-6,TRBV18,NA,CASSLDSNNSPLHF
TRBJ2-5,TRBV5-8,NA,CASSPEGGGGRGETQYF
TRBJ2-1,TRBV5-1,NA,CASSLYARDEQFF
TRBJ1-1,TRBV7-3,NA,CASSLGTLNTEAFF
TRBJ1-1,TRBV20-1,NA,CSARAPEGTFF
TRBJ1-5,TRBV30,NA,CAWSVQTGHQPQHF
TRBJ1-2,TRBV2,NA,CASSEARQLTYGYTF
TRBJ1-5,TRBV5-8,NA,CASSLGRYSNQPQHF